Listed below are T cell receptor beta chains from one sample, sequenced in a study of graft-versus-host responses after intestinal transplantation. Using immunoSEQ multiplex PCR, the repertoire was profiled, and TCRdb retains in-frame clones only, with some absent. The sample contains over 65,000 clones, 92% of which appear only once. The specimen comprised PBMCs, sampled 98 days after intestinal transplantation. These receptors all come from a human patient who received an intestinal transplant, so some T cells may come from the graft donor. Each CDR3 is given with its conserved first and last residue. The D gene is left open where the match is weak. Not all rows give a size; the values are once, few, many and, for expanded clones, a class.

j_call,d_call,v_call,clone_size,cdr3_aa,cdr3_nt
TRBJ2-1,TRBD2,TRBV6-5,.,CASRESGGLLDEQFF,TGTGCCAGCAGGGAAAGCGGGGGCCTCCTGGATGAGCAGTTCTTC
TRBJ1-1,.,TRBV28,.,CASRYTDWNTEAFF,TGTGCCAGCAGGTACACGGACTGGAACACTGAAGCTTTCTTT
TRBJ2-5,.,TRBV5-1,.,CASSFAGTETQYF,TGCGCCAGCAGCTTCGCAGGGACAGAGACCCAGTACTTC
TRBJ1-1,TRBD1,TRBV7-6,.,CASSSGQGPNTEAFF,TGTGCCAGCAGCTCGGGACAGGGGCCGAACACTGAAGCTTTCTTT
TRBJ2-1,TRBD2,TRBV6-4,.,CASSALAGERDEQFF,TGTGCCAGCAGTGCACTAGCGGGAGAGAGAGATGAGCAGTTCTTC
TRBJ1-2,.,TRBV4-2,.,CASSLERTANYGYTF,TGTGCCAGCAGCCTAGAGAGGACAGCGAACTATGGCTACACCTTC
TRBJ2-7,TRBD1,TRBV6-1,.,CASRVLGTGSYEQYF,TGTGCCAGCAGGGTCCTCGGGACAGGGAGCTACGAGCAGTACTTC
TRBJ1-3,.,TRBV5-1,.,CASSLGGQVSGNTIYF,TGCGCCAGCAGCTTGGGGGGGCAAGTATCTGGAAACACCATATATTTT
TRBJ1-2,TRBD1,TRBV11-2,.,CASSPVRDRGPSYGYTF,TGTGCCAGCAGCCCCGTCCGGGACAGGGGGCCCTCCTATGGCTACACCTTC
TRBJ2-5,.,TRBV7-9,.,CASSPKSGGDQETQYF,TGTGCCAGCAGCCCAAAAAGTGGCGGGGACCAAGAGACCCAGTACTTC
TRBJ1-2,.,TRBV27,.,CASSLWSGDRGGYTF,TGTGCCAGCAGTTTATGGTCAGGAGACCGGGGTGGCTACACCTTC
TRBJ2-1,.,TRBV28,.,CASSLLGSSYNEQFF,TGTGCCAGCAGTTTATTGGGGAGCTCCTACAATGAGCAGTTCTTC
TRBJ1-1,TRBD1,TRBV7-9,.,CASSQSSTGRTEAFF,TGTGCCAGCAGCCAAAGTTCGACAGGGCGCACTGAAGCTTTCTTT
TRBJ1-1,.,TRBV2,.,CASSESGPTEAFF,TGTGCCAGCAGTGAGTCAGGGCCCACTGAAGCTTTCTTT
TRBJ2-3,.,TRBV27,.,CASSPSLEHTQYF,TGTGCCAGCAGTCCAAGCCTTGAACATACGCAGTATTTT
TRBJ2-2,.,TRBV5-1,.,CASRGQSNTGELFF,TGCGCCAGCAGAGGACAGTCGAACACCGGGGAGCTGTTTTTT
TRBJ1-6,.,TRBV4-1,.,CASSQGPTWGFNSPLHF,TGCGCCAGCAGCCAAGGTCCCACTTGGGGCTTTAATTCACCCCTCCACTTT
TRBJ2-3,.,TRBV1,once,CTSSQASEFVSGTSLPDTQYF,TGCACCAGCAGCCAAGCCTCGGAGTTCGTTTCCGGGACTAGCCTCCCAGATACGCAGTATTTT
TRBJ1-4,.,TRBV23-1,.,CASSRPPGERSEKLFF,TGCGCCAGCAGTCGACCGCCAGGGGAGAGGAGTGAAAAACTGTTTTTT
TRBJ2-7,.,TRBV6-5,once,CAIDRQAYEQYF,TGTGCCATCGATCGACAGGCCTACGAGCAGTACTTC